This TCR beta chain was documented in a study of OX40 agonist ivuxolimab in advanced cancers. Sequencing used immunoSEQ multiplex PCR; TCRdb keeps in-frame clones, though not all of them. Of fewer than 85,000 clones in the sample, just over 90% were seen once. At baseline, cycle 4 day 1, and cycle 7 day 1, blood was sampled. The CDR3 length is 17 residues. Germline CDR1 SGHTS, CDR2 YDEGEE. J gave up 4 bases and V 3 bases, and 11 bases lay outside the gene matches. The sample here was CD4+ or CD8+ T cells sorted from blood, taken in a trial of the OX40 agonist ivuxolimab. The chain employs TRBV5-8 and TRBJ2-2, with TRBD1 matching 8 bases. The sequence was obtained from an adult with an advanced solid tumor such as melanoma, head and neck, liver or kidney cancer. CDR3 DNA: TGTGCCAGCAGCTCCAGACAGGGGCCCCGCGTCACCGGGGAGCTGTTTTTT. It translates to CASSSRQGPRVTGELFF.